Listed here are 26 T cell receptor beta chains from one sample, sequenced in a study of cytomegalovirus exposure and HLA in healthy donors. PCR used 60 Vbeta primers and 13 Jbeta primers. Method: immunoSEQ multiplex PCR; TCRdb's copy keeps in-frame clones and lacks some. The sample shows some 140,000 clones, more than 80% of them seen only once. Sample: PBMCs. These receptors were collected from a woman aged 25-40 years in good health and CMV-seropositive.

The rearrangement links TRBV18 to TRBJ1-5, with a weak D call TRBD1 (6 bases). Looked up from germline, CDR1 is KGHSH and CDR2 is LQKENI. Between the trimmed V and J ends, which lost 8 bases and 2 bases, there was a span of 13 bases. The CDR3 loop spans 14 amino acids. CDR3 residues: CASTTGIGNQPQHF. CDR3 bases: TGTGCCAGCACTACAGGGATAGGCAATCAGCCCCAGCATTTT.

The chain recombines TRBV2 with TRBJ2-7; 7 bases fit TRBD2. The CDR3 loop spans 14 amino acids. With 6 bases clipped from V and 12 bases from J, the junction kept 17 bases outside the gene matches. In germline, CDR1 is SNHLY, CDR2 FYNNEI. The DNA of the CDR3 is TGTGCCAGCAGCCTAGGACTAGTCGTTTATTCTCGGTACTTC. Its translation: CASSLGLVVYSRYF.

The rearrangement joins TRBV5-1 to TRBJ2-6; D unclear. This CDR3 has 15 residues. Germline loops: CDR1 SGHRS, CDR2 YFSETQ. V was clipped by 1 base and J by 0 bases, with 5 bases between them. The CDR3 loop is CASSLRVSGANVLTF. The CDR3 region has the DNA TGCGCCAGCAGCTTGCGGGTCTCTGGGGCCAACGTCCTGACTTTC.

CDR3 DNA sequence: TGTGCCAGCAGTCCCCGGGGAAGCGTCGGAGAGACCCAGTACTTC. It codes for CASSPRGSVGETQYF. V usage is TRBV28 and J usage is TRBJ2-5; possibly TRBD2 for D (5 bases). In germline, CDR1 is MDHEN, CDR2 SYDVKM. V was pared by 5 bases and J by 4 bases, with 17 bases between. The CDR3 totals 15 residues.

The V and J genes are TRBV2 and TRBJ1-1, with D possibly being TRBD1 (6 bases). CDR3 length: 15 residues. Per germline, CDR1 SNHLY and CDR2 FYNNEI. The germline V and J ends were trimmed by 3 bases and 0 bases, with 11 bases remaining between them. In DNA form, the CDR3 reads TGTGCCAGCAGTGAGACCGGGACACTGAACACTGAAGCTTTCTTT. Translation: CASSETGTLNTEAFF.

The CDR3 DNA reads TGTGCCAGCAGCCACATAGCGGAGACAAATGAGCAGTTCTTC. Translating it yields CASSHIAETNEQFF. V gene TRBV28 combines with J gene TRBJ2-1; D may be TRBD2 (6 bases). V was clipped by 6 bases and J by 7 bases, with 16 bases between them. The germline V gene encodes CDR1 MDHEN and CDR2 SYDVKM. The CDR3 is made up of 14 amino acids.

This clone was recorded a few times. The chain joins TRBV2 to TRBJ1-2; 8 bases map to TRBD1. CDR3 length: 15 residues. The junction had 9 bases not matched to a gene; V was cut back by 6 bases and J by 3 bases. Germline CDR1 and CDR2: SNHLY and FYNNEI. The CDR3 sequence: CASRTGQARDYGYTF. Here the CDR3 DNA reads TGTGCCAGCAGGACGGGACAGGCCCGGGACTATGGCTACACCTTC.

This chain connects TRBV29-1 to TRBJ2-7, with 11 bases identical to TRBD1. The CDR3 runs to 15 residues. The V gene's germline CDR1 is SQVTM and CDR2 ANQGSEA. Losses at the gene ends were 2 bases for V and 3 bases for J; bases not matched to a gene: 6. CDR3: CSVEKGTGGVYEQYF. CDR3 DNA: TGCAGCGTTGAAAAGGGGACAGGGGGAGTCTACGAGCAGTACTTC.

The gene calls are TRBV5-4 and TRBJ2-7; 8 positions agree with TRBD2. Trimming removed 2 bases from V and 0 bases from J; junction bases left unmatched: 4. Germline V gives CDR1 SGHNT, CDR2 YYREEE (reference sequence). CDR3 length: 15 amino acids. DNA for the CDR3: TGTGCCAGCAGCTTAGGTGGGACTAGCTCCTACGAGCAGTACTTC. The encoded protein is CASSLGGTSSYEQYF.

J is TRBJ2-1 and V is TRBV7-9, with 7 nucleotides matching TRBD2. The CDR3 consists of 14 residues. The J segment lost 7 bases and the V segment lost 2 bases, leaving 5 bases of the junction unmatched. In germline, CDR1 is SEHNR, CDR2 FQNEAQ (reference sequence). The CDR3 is CASSLTGGSNEQFF. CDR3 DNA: TGTGCCAGCAGCTTAACGGGGGGTTCGAATGAGCAGTTCTTC.

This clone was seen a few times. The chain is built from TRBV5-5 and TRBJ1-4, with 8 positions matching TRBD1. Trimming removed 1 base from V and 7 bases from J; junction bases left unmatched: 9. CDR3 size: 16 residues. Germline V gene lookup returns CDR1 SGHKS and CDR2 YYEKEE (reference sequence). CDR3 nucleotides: TGTGCCAGCAGCTTGACGTGGTCACAGGGGGGTGAAAAACTGTTTTTT. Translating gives CASSLTWSQGGEKLFF.

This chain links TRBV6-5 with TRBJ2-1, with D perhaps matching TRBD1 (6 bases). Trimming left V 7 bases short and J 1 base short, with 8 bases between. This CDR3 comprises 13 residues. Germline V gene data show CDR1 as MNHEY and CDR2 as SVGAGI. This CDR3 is CASNRDSYNEQFF. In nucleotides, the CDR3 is TGTGCCAGCAACAGGGATTCCTACAATGAGCAGTTCTTC.

CDR3 coding DNA: TGTGCCAGCAGTTGGGGACAGCCAAATCAGCCCCAGCATTTT. Its protein is CASSWGQPNQPQHF. The chain is built from TRBV28 and TRBJ1-5, with 7 bases aligning to TRBD1. Trimming cost V 4 bases and J 4 bases; bases outside gene matches: 4. Germline V CDR1 and CDR2: MDHEN, SYDVKM. CDR3 length: 14 amino acids.

CDR3 amino acids: CASSAGSTPSGEQYF. In DNA, the CDR3 is TGTGCCAGCAGCGCCGGATCCACCCCCAGCGGTGAGCAGTACTTC. This chain joins TRBV9 and TRBJ2-7, with a tentative D call TRBD2 (5 bases). The CDR3 consists of 15 residues. Trimming took 3 bases from V and 7 from J, leaving 20 bases between them. Germline V gene sequence: CDR1 SGDLS, CDR2 YYNGEE.

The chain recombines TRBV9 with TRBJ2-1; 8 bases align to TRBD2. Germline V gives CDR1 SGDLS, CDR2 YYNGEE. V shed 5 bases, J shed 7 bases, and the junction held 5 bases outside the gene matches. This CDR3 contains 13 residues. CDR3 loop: CASRAGAGNEQFF. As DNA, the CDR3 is TGTGCCAGCAGAGCGGGAGCGGGTAATGAGCAGTTCTTC.

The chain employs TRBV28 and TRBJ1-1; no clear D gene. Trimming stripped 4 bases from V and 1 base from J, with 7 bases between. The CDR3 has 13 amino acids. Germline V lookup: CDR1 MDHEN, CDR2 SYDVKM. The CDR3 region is CASSWGANTEAFF. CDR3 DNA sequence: TGTGCCAGCAGTTGGGGAGCGAACACTGAAGCTTTCTTT. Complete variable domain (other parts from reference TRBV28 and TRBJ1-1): DVKVTQSSRYLVKRTGEKVFLECVQDMDHENMFWYRQDPGLGLRLIYFSYDVKMKEKGDIPEGYSVSREKKERFSLILESASTNQTSMYLCASSWGANTEAFFGQGTRLTVV.

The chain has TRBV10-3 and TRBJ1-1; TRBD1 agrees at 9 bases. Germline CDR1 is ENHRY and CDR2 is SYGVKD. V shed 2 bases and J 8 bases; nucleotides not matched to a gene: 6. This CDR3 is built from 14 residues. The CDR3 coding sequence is TGTGCCATCAGTGAGCGGGGACAGGGATCAGAAGCTTTCTTT. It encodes CAISERGQGSEAFF.

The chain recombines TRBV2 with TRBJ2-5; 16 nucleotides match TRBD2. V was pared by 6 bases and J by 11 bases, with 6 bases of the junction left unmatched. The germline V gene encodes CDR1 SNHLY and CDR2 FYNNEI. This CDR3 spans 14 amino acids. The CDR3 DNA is TGTGCCAGCAGGGGGACTAGCGGGGGGGTGGATCAGTACTTC. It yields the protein CASRGTSGGVDQYF.

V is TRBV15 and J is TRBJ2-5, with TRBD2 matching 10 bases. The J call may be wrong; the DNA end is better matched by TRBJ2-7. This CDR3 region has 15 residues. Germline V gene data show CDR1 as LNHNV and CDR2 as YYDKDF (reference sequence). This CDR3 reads CATSSGLADHYEQYF. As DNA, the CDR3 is TGTGCCACCAGCTCCGGACTAGCGGACCACTACGAGCAGTACTTC.

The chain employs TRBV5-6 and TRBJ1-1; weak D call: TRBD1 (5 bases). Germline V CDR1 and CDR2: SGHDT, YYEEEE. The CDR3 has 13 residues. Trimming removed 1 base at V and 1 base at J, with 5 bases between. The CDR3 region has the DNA TGTGCCAGCAGCTTGAGGGGGAACACTGAAGCTTTCTTT. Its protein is CASSLRGNTEAFF. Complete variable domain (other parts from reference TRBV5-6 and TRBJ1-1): DAGVTQSPTHLIKTRGQQVTLRCSPKSGHDTVSWYQQALGQGPQFIFQYYEEEERQRGNFPDRFSGHQFPNYSSELNVNALLLGDSALYLCASSLRGNTEAFFGQGTRLTVV.

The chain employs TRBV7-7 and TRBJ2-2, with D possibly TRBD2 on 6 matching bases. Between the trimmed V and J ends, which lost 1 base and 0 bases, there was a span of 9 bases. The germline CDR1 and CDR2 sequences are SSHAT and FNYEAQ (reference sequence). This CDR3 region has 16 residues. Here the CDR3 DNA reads TGTGCCAGCAGCTTAGTTGCGGGGACGAACACCGGGGAGCTGTTTTTT. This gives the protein CASSLVAGTNTGELFF.

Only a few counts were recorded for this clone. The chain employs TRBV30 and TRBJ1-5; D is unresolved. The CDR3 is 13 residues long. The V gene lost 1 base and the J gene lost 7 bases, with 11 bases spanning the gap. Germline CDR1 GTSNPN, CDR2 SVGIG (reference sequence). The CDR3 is CAWSDGSSQPQHF. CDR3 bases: TGTGCCTGGAGTGACGGGTCTAGCCAGCCCCAGCATTTT.

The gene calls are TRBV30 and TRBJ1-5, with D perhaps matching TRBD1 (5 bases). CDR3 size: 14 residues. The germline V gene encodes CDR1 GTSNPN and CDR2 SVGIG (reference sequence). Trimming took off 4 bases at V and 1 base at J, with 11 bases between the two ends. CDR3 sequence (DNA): TGTGCCTGGACCCGGGGGGAGAGCAATCAGCCCCAGCATTTT. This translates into CAWTRGESNQPQHF.

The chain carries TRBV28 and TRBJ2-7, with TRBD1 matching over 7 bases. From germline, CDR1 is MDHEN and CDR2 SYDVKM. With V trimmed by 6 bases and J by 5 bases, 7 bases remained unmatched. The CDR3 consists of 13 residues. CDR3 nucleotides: TGTGCCAGCAGGTCACAGGGGTTCAACGAGCAGTACTTC. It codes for CASRSQGFNEQYF.

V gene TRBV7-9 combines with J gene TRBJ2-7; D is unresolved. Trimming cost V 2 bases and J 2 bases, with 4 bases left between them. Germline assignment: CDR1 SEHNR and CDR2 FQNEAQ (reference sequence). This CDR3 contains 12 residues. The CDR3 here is CASSLSPYEQYF. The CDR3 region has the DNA TGTGCCAGCAGCTTATCTCCCTACGAGCAGTACTTC.

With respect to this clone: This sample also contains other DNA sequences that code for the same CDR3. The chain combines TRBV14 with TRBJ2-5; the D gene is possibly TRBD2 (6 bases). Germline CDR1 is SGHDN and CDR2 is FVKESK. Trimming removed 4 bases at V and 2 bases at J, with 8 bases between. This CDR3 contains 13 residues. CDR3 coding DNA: TGTGCCAGCAGCCGGGGACTGCAAGAGACCCAGTACTTC. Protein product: CASSRGLQETQYF. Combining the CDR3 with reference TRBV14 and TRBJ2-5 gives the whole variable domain EAGVTQFPSHSVIEKGQTVTLRCDPISGHDNLYWYRRVMGKEIKFLLHFVKESKQDESGMPNNRFLAERTGGTYSTLKVQPAELEDSGVYFCASSRGLQETQYFGPGTRLLVL.